The TCR beta chain under discussion was sequenced for a study of cytomegalovirus exposure and HLA in healthy donors. Study-wide findings and caveats: Later genetic work tied a missense DCLRE1C variant to beta-chain V and J trimming.

This PCR relied on a set of 60 Vbeta primers and 13 Jbeta primers. Data came from immunoSEQ multiplex PCR; TCRdb stores just in-frame clones and leaves some out. This repertoire shows 150,000 to 200,000 clones, 80% to 85% found once; its top ten account for about 2.2%. CDR3 length equals 15 residues. The V end was cut by 1 base, the J end by 4 bases, with 10 bases between. The V gene's germline CDR1 is MGHRA and CDR2 YSYEKL. A remark on this clone: Its antigen is unidentified.

Sample: PBMCs. The V gene is TRBV4-1, the J gene TRBJ2-2, with D maybe TRBD2 (6 bases). The receptor comes from a woman in her 30s in good health and CMV-seronegative. For the CDR3, the DNA is TGCGCCAGCAGCCAAGTGCTAGCGAGCACCGGGGAGCTGTTTTTT. It encodes CASSQVLASTGELFF.